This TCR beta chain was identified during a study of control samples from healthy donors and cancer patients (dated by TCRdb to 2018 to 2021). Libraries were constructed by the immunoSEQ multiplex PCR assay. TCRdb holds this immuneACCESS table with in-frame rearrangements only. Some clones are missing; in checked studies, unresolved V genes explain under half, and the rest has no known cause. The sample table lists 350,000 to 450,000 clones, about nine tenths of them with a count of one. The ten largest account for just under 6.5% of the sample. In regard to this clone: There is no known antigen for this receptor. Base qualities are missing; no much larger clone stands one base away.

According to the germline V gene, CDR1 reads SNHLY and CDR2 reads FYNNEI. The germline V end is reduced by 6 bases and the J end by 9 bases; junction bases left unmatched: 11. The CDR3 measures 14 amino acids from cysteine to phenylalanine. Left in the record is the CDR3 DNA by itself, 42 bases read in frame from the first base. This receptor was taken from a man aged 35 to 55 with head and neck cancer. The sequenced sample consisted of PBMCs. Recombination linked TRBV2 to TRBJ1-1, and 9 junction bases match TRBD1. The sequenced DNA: TGTGCCAGCAGCCCACGTCCCGGGACAGGGAAAGCTTTCTTT. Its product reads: CASSPRPGTGKAFF.